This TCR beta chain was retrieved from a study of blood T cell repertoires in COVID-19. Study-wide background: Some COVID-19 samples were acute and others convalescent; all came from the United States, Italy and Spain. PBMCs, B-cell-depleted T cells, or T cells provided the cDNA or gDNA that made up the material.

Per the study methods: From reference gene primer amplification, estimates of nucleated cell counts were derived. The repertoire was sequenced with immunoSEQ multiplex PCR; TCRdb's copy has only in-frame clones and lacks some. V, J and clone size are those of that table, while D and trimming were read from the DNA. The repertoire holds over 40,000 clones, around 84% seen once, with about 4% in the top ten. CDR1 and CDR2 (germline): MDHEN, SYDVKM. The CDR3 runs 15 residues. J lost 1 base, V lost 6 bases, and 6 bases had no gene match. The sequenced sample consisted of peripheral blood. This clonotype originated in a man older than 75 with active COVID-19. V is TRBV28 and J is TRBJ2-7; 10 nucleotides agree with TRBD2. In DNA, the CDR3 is TGTGCCAGCAGCCGCCAGCGGGGGGGGTCCTACGAGCAGTACTTC. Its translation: CASSRQRGGSYEQYF.